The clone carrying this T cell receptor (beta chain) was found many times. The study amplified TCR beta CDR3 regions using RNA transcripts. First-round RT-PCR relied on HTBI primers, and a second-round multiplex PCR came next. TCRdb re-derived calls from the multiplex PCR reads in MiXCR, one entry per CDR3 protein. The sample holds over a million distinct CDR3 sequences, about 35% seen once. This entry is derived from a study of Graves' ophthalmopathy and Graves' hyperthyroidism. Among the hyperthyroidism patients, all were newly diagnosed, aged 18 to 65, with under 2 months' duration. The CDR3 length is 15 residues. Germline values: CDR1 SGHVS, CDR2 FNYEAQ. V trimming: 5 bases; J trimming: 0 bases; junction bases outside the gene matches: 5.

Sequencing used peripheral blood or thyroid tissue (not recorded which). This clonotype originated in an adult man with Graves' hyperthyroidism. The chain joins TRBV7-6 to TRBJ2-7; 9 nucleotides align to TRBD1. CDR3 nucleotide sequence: TGTGCCAGCAGCGCCGGGACAGGGCTCTCCTACGAGCAGTACTTC. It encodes CASSAGTGLSYEQYF.